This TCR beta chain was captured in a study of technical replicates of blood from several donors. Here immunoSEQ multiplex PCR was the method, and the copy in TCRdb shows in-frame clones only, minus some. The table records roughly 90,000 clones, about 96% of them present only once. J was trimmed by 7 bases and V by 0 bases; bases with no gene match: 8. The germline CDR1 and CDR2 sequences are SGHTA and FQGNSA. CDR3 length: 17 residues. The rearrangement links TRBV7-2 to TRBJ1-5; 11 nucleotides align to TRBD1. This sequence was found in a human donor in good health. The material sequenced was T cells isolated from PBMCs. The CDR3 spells CASSLAVRGTGGQPQHF. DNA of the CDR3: TGTGCCAGCAGCTTAGCGGTTAGGGGGACAGGGGGGCAGCCCCAGCATTTT. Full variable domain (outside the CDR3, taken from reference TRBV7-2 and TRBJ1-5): GAGVSQSPSNKVTEKGKDVELRCDPISGHTALYWYRQSLGQGLEFLIYFQGNSAPDKSGLPSDRFSAERTGGSVSTLTIQRTQQEDSAVYLCASSLAVRGTGGQPQHFGDGTRLSIL.